Following are 29 T cell receptor beta chains from one sample sequenced in a study of T cell changes during pregnancy in multiple sclerosis. Only in-frame clones appear in the TCRdb table, and some are missing; sequencing was by immunoSEQ multiplex PCR. The data show 84,000 or so clones, less than 95% seen once. The source was peripheral blood, collected in the third trimester of pregnancy. Every receptor here comes from a female donor with multiple sclerosis, enrolled in a pregnancy study.

This chain links TRBV7-9 with TRBJ2-7; 12 bases are shared with TRBD2. Germline V gene data show CDR1 as SEHNR and CDR2 as FQNEAQ (reference sequence). The CDR3 spans 14 residues. Losses at the gene ends were 6 bases for V and 7 bases for J; bases not matched to a gene: 7. In DNA form, the CDR3 reads TGTGCCAGCAGGAGACTAGCGGGGGTGGAGGAGCAGTACTTC. Encoded protein: CASRRLAGVEEQYF.

The chain links TRBV7-8 to TRBJ1-5; 12 bases map to TRBD1. This CDR3 contains 21 residues. The V gene's germline CDR1 is SGHVS and CDR2 FQNEAQ. J was trimmed by 0 bases and V by 4 bases; bases with no gene match: 16. The CDR3 DNA reads as TGTGCCAGCAGCTACACCATCTCCGGGACAGGGGGCCCTTATAGCAATCAGCCCCAGCATTTT. This encodes CASSYTISGTGGPYSNQPQHF.

The rearrangement joins TRBV19 to TRBJ2-7, with TRBD1 matching 8 bases. Trimming removed 4 bases from V and 6 bases from J; junction bases left unmatched: 5. This CDR3 spans 13 amino acids. Germline CDR1 reads LNHDA; CDR2 reads SQIVND (reference sequence). CDR3 in DNA: TGTGCCAGTAGTACGGACAGGGAAACCGAGCAGTACTTC. Protein product: CASSTDRETEQYF.

The gene calls are TRBV6-1 and TRBJ1-1, with unresolved D. The CDR3 sequence is 13 residues long. The germline V gene has CDR1 MNHNS and CDR2 SASEGT. V was shortened by 3 bases and J by 6 bases, with 11 bases between the two germline ends. The CDR3 here is CASSDAGQSEAFF. DNA of the CDR3: TGTGCCAGCAGTGACGCTGGGCAGTCTGAAGCTTTCTTT.

The J gene is TRBJ2-5, the V gene TRBV29-1; the D gene is possibly TRBD2 (6 bases). V dropped 4 bases and J dropped 5 bases, with 17 bases sitting between them. The CDR3 has 14 residues. Germline V CDR1 and CDR2: SQVTM, ANQGSEA. The CDR3 loop is CSVVFGGVLETQYF. The CDR3 DNA is TGCAGCGTTGTTTTCGGGGGAGTTTTGGAGACCCAGTACTTC.

Here the CDR3 DNA reads TGTGCCAGTCGGGACAGGGCCTACTCTGGAAACACCATATATTTT. Its translation is CASRDRAYSGNTIYF. The V call is TRBV19, the J call TRBJ1-3, with 9 positions matching TRBD1. Germline loops: CDR1 LNHDA, CDR2 SQIVND (reference sequence). V was pared by 8 bases and J by 0 bases, with 5 bases of the junction left unmatched. The CDR3 spans 15 residues.

The rearrangement joins TRBV13 to TRBJ1-1; no firm D call. The germline V gene has CDR1 PRHDT and CDR2 FYEKMQ (reference sequence). V was cut by 0 bases and J by 3 bases, with 8 bases left in between. There are 14 residues in the CDR3. CDR3 in DNA: TGTGCCAGCAGCTTAGGCGGGAGAGACACTGAAGCTTTCTTT. This gives the protein CASSLGGRDTEAFF.

This clone is a singleton in its sample. The chain has TRBV2 and TRBJ1-1, with TRBD1 identical over 9 bases. The germline gives CDR1 SNHLY, CDR2 FYNNEI. This CDR3 region has 15 residues. V lost 10 bases and J lost 0; bases outside the gene matches: 9. CDR3 in amino acids: CAITTTGGLNTEAFF. Here the CDR3 DNA reads TGTGCCATCACCACTACAGGGGGCTTGAACACTGAAGCTTTCTTT.

This chain uses TRBV10-3 with TRBJ2-5, with a possible D match to TRBD2 (6 bases). Trimming took 0 bases from V and 2 from J, leaving 7 bases between them. Germline V CDR1 and CDR2: ENHRY, SYGVKD. CDR3 length equals 14 residues. This CDR3 reads CAISESGGQETQYF. As DNA, the CDR3 is TGTGCCATCAGTGAGTCTGGGGGGCAAGAGACCCAGTACTTC.

This rearrangement joins TRBV7-8 to TRBJ2-1; maybe TRBD2 (6 bases). The CDR3 has 13 amino acids. Trimming removed 6 bases from V and 4 bases from J, with 10 bases in between. Germline-derived CDR1 and CDR2 are SGHVS and FQNEAQ. The CDR3 here is CASSPRGYNEQFF. Written as DNA, the CDR3 is TGTGCCAGCAGTCCGCGGGGTTACAATGAGCAGTTCTTC.

The genes are TRBV10-3 and TRBJ1-4, with D possibly matching TRBD1 (5 bases). Germline CDR1 and CDR2: ENHRY and SYGVKD. V lost 5 bases and J lost 2, with 6 bases in between. The CDR3 runs 13 residues. CDR3 in amino acids: CAISKGTNEKLFF. CDR3 DNA: TGTGCCATCAGTAAGGGGACTAATGAAAAACTGTTTTTT.

This clone was recorded only once. J is TRBJ2-5 and V is TRBV5-1, with 9 bases matching TRBD1. Germline trimming cut 0 bases from V and 4 bases from J; bases unmatched to any gene: 10. Per the germline V gene, CDR1 is SGHRS and CDR2 is YFSETQ. CDR3 length: 17 amino acids. CDR3 loop: CASSLGPQGARGETQYF. CDR3 sequence (DNA): TGCGCCAGCAGCTTGGGACCACAGGGGGCGCGGGGAGAGACCCAGTACTTC.

The V call is TRBV9, the J call TRBJ2-3, with D tentatively TRBD2 (7 bases). Trimming cost V 4 bases and J 0 bases, with 24 bases left between them. The germline CDR1 and CDR2 sequences are SGDLS and YYNGEE. The CDR3 extends over 19 amino acids. CDR3 coding DNA: TGTGCCAGCAGCCGACACTTTTCGGGGGGCCAACGTAGCACAGATACGCAGTATTTT. Amino acids: CASSRHFSGGQRSTDTQYF.

The V and J genes are TRBV19 and TRBJ1-1; D not resolved. The germline gives CDR1 LNHDA, CDR2 SQIVND (reference sequence). V was clipped by 3 bases and J by 2 bases, with 7 bases between them. This CDR3 is built from 13 residues. The CDR3, as DNA: TGTGCCAGTAGTATCTTAGTAAACACTGAAGCTTTCTTT. It yields the protein CASSILVNTEAFF.

The count of this clone is one. The J gene is TRBJ2-5, the V gene TRBV6-1, with 8 positions matching TRBD1. The CDR3 is made up of 11 amino acids. Germline lookup yields CDR1 MNHNS and CDR2 SASEGT. The V segment lost 3 bases and the J segment 13 bases; nucleotides outside the gene matches: 4. This CDR3 is CASSDRDRWYF. The CDR3 DNA sequence: TGTGCCAGCAGTGACCGGGACAGGTGGTACTTC.

This sequence joins TRBV19 and TRBJ1-2; D may be TRBD1 (5 bases). The CDR3 has 13 residues. The germline CDR1 and CDR2 sequences are LNHDA and SQIVND (reference sequence). V lost 3 bases and J lost 4, with 9 bases in between. CDR3 sequence: CASSIPQVYGYTF. DNA for the CDR3: TGTGCCAGTAGTATCCCACAGGTCTATGGCTACACCTTC.

This clone was seen a single time. The chain combines TRBV5-1 with TRBJ2-1; D is perhaps TRBD2 (6 bases). There are 13 residues in the CDR3. Germline V gene lookup returns CDR1 SGHRS and CDR2 YFSETQ. The V gene lost 4 bases and the J gene lost 7 bases, with 12 bases spanning the gap. Written as DNA, the CDR3 is TGCGCCAGCAGCCCCGGAGGGACTAATGAGCAGTTCTTC. It translates to CASSPGGTNEQFF.

The chain recombines TRBV6-4 with TRBJ2-3; 8 bases line up with TRBD2. Looked up from germline, CDR1 is MRHNA and CDR2 is SNTAGT. This CDR3 spans 15 amino acids. The V and J ends lost 5 bases and 0 bases, in that order; junction bases with no gene match: 4. The CDR3 loop is CASSFSGESTDTQYF. The CDR3, as DNA: TGTGCCAGCAGTTTTAGCGGGGAGAGCACAGATACGCAGTATTTT.

The gene calls are TRBV27 and TRBJ2-1; 7 bases agree with TRBD1. The ends lost 4 bases at V and 6 bases at J; junction bases unmatched: 3. Germline V lookup: CDR1 MNHEY, CDR2 SMNVEV (reference sequence). The CDR3 is 13 amino acids. The CDR3 spells CASSYTGANEQFF. The CDR3 coding sequence is TGTGCCAGCAGTTACACAGGGGCCAATGAGCAGTTCTTC.

This chain uses TRBV5-1 with TRBJ1-2; no firm D call. The CDR3 loop spans 15 amino acids. Germline lookup yields CDR1 SGHRS and CDR2 YFSETQ. Trimming took 0 bases from V and 5 from J, leaving 14 bases between them. Here the CDR3 DNA reads TGCGCCAGCAGCTTGGCGTTAGAGGGCAGGTATGGCTACACCTTC. Its translation: CASSLALEGRYGYTF.

The chain carries TRBV6-5 and TRBJ1-2; D perhaps matches TRBD1 (6 bases). CDR1 MNHEY and CDR2 SVGAGI come from the germline V gene. Trimming shortened V by 2 bases and J by 5 bases, and 12 bases separated the two germline ends. CDR3 length equals 14 residues. The DNA for the CDR3 is TGTGCCAGCAGTTACCATGGACAGTCATATGGCTACACCTTC. Translation gives CASSYHGQSYGYTF.

This chain connects TRBV19 to TRBJ2-7; 7 bases align to TRBD2. The CDR3 length is 15 residues. V shed 6 bases and J 0 bases; nucleotides not matched to a gene: 8. The germline V gene has CDR1 LNHDA and CDR2 SQIVND (reference sequence). The chain's CDR3 is CASRSSGEGSYEQYF. Written as DNA, the CDR3 is TGTGCCAGTAGGAGCAGCGGGGAAGGCTCCTACGAGCAGTACTTC.

This clone occurred once. V usage is TRBV10-3 and J usage is TRBJ1-6, with D perhaps TRBD1 (6 bases). This CDR3 is built from 16 residues. Trimming removed 2 bases from V and 0 bases from J, with 8 bases in between. CDR1 is ENHRY and CDR2 is SYGVKD in the germline V gene. CDR3 region: CAISEDRSSYNSPLHF. The CDR3 nucleotides read TGTGCCATCAGTGAGGACAGGAGCTCCTATAATTCACCCCTCCACTTT.

The chain couples TRBV4-2 to TRBJ1-6, with D perhaps TRBD1 (6 bases). V lost 4 bases, J lost 7 bases, and 11 bases lay in between. This CDR3 has 14 residues. The V gene's germline CDR1 is LGHNA and CDR2 YNFKEQ. This CDR3 reads CASSRATGNSPLHF. As DNA, the CDR3 is TGTGCCAGCAGCCGCGCCACAGGGAATTCACCCCTCCACTTT.

This chain uses TRBV5-1 with TRBJ2-7, with a weak D call TRBD2 (6 bases). CDR1 is SGHRS, CDR2 YFSETQ, per germline. Trimming shortened V by 0 bases and J by 1 base, and 23 bases separated the two germline ends. The CDR3 is 19 amino acids. DNA of the CDR3: TGCGCCAGCAGCTTGGACCGGGGGATGGGAAAAAAAAGGTCCTACGAGCAGTACTTC. It specifies CASSLDRGMGKKRSYEQYF.

The chain links TRBV10-1 to TRBJ1-2; tentatively, D is TRBD1 (5 bases). The germline V gene encodes CDR1 WNHNN and CDR2 SYGVQD (reference sequence). The CDR3 runs 15 residues. Trimming took off 7 bases at V and 0 bases at J, with 15 bases between the two ends. The CDR3 is CASKRGVGSNYGYTF. The CDR3 DNA sequence: TGCGCCAGCAAGCGGGGCGTCGGGTCTAACTATGGCTACACCTTC.

The chain links TRBV6-5 to TRBJ2-7, with a possible D match to TRBD1 (6 bases). Germline-derived CDR1 and CDR2 are MNHEY and SVGAGI. This CDR3 region has 13 residues. V lost 2 bases and J lost 2, with 7 bases in between. The CDR3 sequence is CASSYGTPYEQYF. CDR3 DNA sequence: TGTGCCAGCAGTTACGGGACACCCTACGAGCAGTACTTC.

The chain uses TRBV11-3 and TRBJ2-7, with TRBD2 as a possible D gene (5 bases). This CDR3 comprises 13 residues. Germline assignment: CDR1 SGHNT and CDR2 YENEEA. Trimming shortened V by 5 bases and J by 4 bases, and 12 bases separated the two germline ends. The DNA for the CDR3 is TGTGCCAGCAGCGGAGGATCGGGGTACGAGCAGTACTTC. As protein: CASSGGSGYEQYF.

J is TRBJ1-6 and V is TRBV7-9; no reliable D call. V lost 8 bases and J 0 bases, leaving 14 bases between the germline ends. The germline CDR1 and CDR2 sequences are SEHNR and FQNEAQ (reference sequence). The CDR3 is made up of 16 amino acids. DNA of the CDR3: TGTGCCAGCGGCGGGGTCGAGAGCTCCTATAATTCACCCCTCCACTTT. It yields the protein CASGGVESSYNSPLHF.